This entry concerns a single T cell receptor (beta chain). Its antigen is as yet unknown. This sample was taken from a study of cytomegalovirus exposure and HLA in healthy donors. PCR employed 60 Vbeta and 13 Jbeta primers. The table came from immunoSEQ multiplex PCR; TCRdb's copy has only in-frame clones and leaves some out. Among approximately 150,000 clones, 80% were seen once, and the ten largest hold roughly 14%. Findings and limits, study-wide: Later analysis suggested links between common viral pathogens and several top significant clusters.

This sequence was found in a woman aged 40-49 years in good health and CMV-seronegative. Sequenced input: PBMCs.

DNA for the CDR3: TGTGCCAGCAGGCCGGGGGACAGGATAAACACTGAAGCTTTCTTT. Amino acids: CASRPGDRINTEAFF. This chain links TRBV28 with TRBJ1-1, with 8 bases matching TRBD1. This CDR3 region has 15 residues. Looked up from germline, CDR1 is MDHEN and CDR2 is SYDVKM. V lost 6 bases to trimming and J lost 2 bases; unmatched junction nucleotides: 8.